One T cell receptor beta chain is described in this entry. The sample is drawn from a study of blood T cells in healthy people across ages. From germline, CDR1 is MNHEY and CDR2 SVGAGI. This CDR3 spans 15 amino acids. Together with a sample-barcoded 5' primer, a J-beta primer mix was included in a second PCR lasting about 6 to 11 cycles. Every cDNA was tagged by a template-switch adaptor with 12 random nucleotides. A single record per CDR3 protein comes from TCRdb applying MiXCR to the 5' RACE reads. The sample comprises 650,000 to 900,000 distinct CDR3 sequences, 62% of which are singletons, and around a quarter rests with the top ten. Per individual sample, total RNA of at least 6 micrograms was extracted.

The TCR sequence derives from a man aged 25-45 years in good health. The specimen was blood. The rearrangement links TRBV6-5 to TRBJ2-1, with 7 bases identical to TRBD1. The end of the DNA aligns better with TRBJ2-7, so the J call may be wrong. The CDR3 loop reads CASSRGDRKYNEQYF. The CDR3 DNA is TGTGCCAGCAGTCGAGGGGACAGAAAGTACAATGAGCAGTACTTC.